The next 2 T cell receptor beta chains were all read from a single sample in a study of shared T cell receptors in the human thymus. Measured with immunoSEQ multiplex PCR; TCRdb has only the in-frame clones, and not every one. The sample carries hundreds of thousands of clones, approximately 89% recorded once. The sample also formed part of further work on human thymus T cells.

The sequenced sample was thymocytes. These TCRs come from a boy under two years old with a congenital heart defect.

This clone showed up just once. V gene TRBV4-1 combines with J gene TRBJ2-3; D call uncertain. Trimming cost V 0 bases and J 1 base, with 11 bases left between them. The germline V gene has CDR1 MGHRA and CDR2 YSYEKL. The CDR3 consists of 16 residues. The DNA for the CDR3 is TGCGCCAGCAGCCAAGATCTTCCCGGAGGCACAGATACGCAGTATTTT. Translating gives CASSQDLPGGTDTQYF.

V gene TRBV11-2 combines with J gene TRBJ2-7; perhaps TRBD2 as D (6 bases). Trimming shortened V by 5 bases and J by 2 bases, and 10 bases separated the two germline ends. This CDR3 comprises 13 residues. In germline, CDR1 is SGHAT, CDR2 FQNNGV. DNA for the CDR3: TGTGCCAGCAGCCCGGGACTGGCCTACGAGCAGTACTTC. It encodes CASSPGLAYEQYF.